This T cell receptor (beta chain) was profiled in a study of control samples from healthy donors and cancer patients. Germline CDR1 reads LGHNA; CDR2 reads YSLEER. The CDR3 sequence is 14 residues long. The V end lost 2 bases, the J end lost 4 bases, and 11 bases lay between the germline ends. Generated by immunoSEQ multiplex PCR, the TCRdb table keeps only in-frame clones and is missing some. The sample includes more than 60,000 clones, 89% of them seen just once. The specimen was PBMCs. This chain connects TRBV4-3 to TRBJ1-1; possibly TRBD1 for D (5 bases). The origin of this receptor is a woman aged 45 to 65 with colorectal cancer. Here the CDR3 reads CASSQNRQFTEAFF. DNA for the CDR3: TGCGCCAGCAGCCAAAATAGACAGTTCACTGAAGCTTTCTTT.